This record looks at one T cell receptor (beta chain) sequence and its context. Its antigen remains unknown. Germline-derived CDR1 and CDR2 are SQVTM and ANQGSEA. The CDR3 consists of 14 residues. V was pared by 1 base and J by 8 bases, with 17 bases between. Sequencing used immunoSEQ multiplex PCR; TCRdb keeps in-frame clones, though not all of them. The data show around 76,000 clones, 85% to 95% seen once. The data were obtained in a study of graft-versus-host responses after intestinal transplantation. This receptor was obtained from a human donor who received an intestinal transplant. V is TRBV29-1 and J is TRBJ1-2, with D uncertain. This specimen consisted of unstimulated CD8+ T cells sorted from spleen or lymph node cells, obtained before intestinal transplant. The CDR3 DNA is TGCAGCGTTGAAGGCAGCCCCCCAAAGGGAGGCTACACCTTC. As protein: CSVEGSPPKGGYTF.